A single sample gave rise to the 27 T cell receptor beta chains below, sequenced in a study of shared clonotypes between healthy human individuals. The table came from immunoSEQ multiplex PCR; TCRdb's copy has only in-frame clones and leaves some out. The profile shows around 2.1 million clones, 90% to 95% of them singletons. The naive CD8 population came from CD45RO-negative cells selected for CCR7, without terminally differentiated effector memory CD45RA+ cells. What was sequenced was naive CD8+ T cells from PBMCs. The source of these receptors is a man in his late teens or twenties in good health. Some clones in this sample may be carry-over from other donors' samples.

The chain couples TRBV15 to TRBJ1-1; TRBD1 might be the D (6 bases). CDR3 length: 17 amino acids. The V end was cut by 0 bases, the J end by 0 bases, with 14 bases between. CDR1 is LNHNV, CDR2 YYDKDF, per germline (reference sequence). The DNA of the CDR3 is TGTGCCACCAGCAGAGATTTGGGGACACCGATGAACACTGAAGCTTTCTTT. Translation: CATSRDLGTPMNTEAFF.

The CDR3 sequence is CASSRGQNMNTEAFF. CDR3 DNA: TGCGCCAGCAGCCGGGGACAGAACATGAACACTGAAGCTTTCTTT. This chain uses TRBV5-1 with TRBJ1-1; TRBD1 aligns across 7 bases. With V trimmed by 4 bases and J by 0 bases, 6 bases remained unmatched. CDR1 and CDR2 from the germline V gene are SGHRS and YFSETQ. The CDR3 contains 15 residues.

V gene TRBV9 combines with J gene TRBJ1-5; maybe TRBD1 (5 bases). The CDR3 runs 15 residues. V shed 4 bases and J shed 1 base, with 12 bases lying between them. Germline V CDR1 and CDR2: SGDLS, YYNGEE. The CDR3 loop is CASSRAGGSNQPQHF. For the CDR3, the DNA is TGTGCCAGCAGCCGAGCGGGGGGAAGCAATCAGCCCCAGCATTTT.

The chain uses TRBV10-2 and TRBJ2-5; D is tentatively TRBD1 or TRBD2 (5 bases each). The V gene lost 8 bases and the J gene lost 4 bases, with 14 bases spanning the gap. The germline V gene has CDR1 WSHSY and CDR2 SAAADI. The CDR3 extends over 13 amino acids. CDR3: CASGLGEPETQYF. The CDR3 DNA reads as TGCGCCAGCGGGCTGGGGGAGCCAGAGACCCAGTACTTC.

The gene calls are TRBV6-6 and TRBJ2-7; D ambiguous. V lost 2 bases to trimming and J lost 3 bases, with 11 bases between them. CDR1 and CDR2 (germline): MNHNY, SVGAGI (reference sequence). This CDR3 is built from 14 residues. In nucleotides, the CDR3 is TGTGCCAGCAGTTACGACACGGCCCTCTACGAGCAGTACTTC. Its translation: CASSYDTALYEQYF.

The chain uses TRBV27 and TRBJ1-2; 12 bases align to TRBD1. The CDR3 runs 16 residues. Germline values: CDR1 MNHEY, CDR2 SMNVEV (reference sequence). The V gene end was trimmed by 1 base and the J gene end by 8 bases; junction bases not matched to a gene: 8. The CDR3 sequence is CASSLLLGQGASGYTF. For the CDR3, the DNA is TGTGCCAGCAGTTTATTATTGGGACAGGGGGCTTCAGGCTACACCTTC.

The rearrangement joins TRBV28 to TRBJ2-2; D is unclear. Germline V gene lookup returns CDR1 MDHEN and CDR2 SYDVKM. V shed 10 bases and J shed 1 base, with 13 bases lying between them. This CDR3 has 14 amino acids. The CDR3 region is CAILLRRNTGELFF. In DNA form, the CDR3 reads TGTGCCATCCTACTTCGTAGGAACACCGGGGAGCTGTTTTTT.

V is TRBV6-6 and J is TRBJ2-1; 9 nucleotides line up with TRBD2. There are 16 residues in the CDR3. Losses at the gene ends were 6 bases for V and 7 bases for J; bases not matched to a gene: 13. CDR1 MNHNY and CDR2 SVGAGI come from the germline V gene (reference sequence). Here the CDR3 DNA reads TGTGCCAGCAGCCCGAGGGGGCTAGCGGGATGGAATGAGCAGTTCTTC. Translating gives CASSPRGLAGWNEQFF.

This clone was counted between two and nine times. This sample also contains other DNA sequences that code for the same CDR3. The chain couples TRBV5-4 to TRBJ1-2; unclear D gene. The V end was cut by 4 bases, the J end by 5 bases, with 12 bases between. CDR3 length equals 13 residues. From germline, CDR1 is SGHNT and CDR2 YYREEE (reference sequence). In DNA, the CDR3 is TGTGCCAGCAGCCCCGGCACGGGTTATGGCTACACCTTC. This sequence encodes CASSPGTGYGYTF.

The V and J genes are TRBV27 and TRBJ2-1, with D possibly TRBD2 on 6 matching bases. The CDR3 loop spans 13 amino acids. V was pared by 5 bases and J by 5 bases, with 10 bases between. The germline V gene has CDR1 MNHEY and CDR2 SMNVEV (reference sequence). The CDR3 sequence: CASSNSGNNEQFF. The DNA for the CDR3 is TGTGCCAGCAGTAATAGCGGAAACAATGAGCAGTTCTTC.

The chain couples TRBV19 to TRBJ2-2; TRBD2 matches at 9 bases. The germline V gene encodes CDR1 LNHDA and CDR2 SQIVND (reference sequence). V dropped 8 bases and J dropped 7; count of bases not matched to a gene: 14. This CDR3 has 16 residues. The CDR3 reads CASSLAGGLLGGELFF. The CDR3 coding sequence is TGTGCCAGTTCGTTGGCGGGAGGGCTTCTCGGCGGGGAGCTGTTTTTT.

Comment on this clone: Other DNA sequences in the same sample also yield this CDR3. CDR3 residues: CASRTDSSYNEQFF. CDR3 DNA sequence: TGTGCCAGCCGAACGGACAGCTCCTACAATGAGCAGTTCTTC. The chain employs TRBV27 and TRBJ2-1, with D maybe TRBD1 (6 bases). CDR1 MNHEY and CDR2 SMNVEV come from the germline V gene (reference sequence). V shed 8 bases and J shed 0 bases, with 11 bases lying between them. This CDR3 is 14 amino acids long.

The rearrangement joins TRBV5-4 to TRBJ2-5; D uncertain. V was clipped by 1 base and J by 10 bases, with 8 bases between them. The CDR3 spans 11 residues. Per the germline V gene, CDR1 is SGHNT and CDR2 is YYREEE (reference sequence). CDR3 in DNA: TGTGCCAGCAGCTTGAGTGAGGACCAGTACTTC. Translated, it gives CASSLSEDQYF. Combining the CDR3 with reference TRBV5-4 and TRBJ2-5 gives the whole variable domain ETGVTQSPTHLIKTRGQQVTLRCSSQSGHNTVSWYQQALGQGPQFIFQYYREEENGRGNFPPRFSGLQFPNYSSELNVNALELDDSALYLCASSLSEDQYFGPGTRLLVL.

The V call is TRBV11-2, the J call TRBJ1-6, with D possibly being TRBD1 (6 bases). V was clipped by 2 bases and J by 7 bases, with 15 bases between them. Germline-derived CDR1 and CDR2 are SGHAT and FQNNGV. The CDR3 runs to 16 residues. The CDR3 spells CASSLISGGWNSPLHF. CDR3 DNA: TGTGCCAGCAGCTTAATCTCGGGGGGCTGGAATTCACCCCTCCACTTT.

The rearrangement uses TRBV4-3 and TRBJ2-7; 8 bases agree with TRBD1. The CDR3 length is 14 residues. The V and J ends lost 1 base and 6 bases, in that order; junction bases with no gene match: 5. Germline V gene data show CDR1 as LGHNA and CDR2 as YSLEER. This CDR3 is CASSQVTGGSEQYF. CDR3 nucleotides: TGCGCCAGCAGCCAAGTAACAGGGGGGAGCGAGCAGTACTTC.

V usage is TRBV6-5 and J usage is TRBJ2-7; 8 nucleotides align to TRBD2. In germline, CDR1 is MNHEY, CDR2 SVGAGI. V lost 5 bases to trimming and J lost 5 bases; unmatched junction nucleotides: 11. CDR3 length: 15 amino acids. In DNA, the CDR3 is TGTGCCAGCAGTCCCGGGGGGGAGGGCGTCAACGAGCAGTACTTC. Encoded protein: CASSPGGEGVNEQYF.

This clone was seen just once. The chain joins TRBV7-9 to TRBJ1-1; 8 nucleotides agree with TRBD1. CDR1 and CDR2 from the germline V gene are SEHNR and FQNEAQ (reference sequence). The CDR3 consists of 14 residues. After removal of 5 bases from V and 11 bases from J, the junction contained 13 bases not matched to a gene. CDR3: CASSRLGQDVNAFF. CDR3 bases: TGTGCCAGCAGCAGATTGGGACAGGATGTTAACGCTTTCTTT.

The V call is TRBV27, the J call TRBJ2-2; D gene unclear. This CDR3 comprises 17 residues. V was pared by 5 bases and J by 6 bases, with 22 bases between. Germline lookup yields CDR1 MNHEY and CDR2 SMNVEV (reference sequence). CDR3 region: CASSTSLVGGVSGELFF. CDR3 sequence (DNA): TGTGCCAGCAGTACCTCGCTTGTCGGTGGGGTGTCCGGGGAGCTGTTTTTT.

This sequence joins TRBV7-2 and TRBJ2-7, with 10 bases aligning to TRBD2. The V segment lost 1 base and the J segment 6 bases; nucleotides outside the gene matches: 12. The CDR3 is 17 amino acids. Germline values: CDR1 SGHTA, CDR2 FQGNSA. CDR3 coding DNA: TGTGCCAGCAGCTTAGTGGGAATTAGCGGGAGGCAAGGCGAGCAGTACTTC. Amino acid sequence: CASSLVGISGRQGEQYF. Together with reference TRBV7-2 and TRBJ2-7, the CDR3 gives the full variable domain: GAGVSQSPSNKVTEKGKDVELRCDPISGHTALYWYRQSLGQGLEFLIYFQGNSAPDKSGLPSDRFSAERTGGSVSTLTIQRTQQEDSAVYLCASSLVGISGRQGEQYFGPGTRLTVT.

The CDR3 nucleotides are TGTGCCACTTCTAGCGGGAGGACCTACGAGCAGTACTTC. Encoded protein: CATSSGRTYEQYF. The chain combines TRBV15 with TRBJ2-7; 11 bases are a match to TRBD2. The V gene end was trimmed by 9 bases and the J gene end by 2 bases; junction bases not matched to a gene: 3. Germline V gene data show CDR1 as LNHNV and CDR2 as YYDKDF (reference sequence). The CDR3 has 13 amino acids. The whole variable domain, filled in from reference TRBV15 and TRBJ2-7, reads DAMVIQNPRYQVTQFGKPVTLSCSQTLNHNVMYWYQQKSSQAPKLLFHYYDKDFNNEADTPDNFQSRRPNTSFCFLDIRSPGLGDTAMYLCATSSGRTYEQYFGPGTRLTVT.

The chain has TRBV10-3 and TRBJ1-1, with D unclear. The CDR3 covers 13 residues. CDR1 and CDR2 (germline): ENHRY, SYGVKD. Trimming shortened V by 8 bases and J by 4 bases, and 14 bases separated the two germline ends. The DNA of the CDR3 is TGTGCCATCGGAACGGGAAGTGGCACTGAAGCTTTCTTT. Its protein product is CAIGTGSGTEAFF.

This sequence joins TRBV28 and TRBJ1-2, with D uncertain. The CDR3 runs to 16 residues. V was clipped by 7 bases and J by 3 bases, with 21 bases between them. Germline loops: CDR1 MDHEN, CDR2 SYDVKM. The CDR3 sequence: CASKTKREGLDYGYTF. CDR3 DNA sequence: TGTGCCAGCAAAACAAAACGGGAGGGCTTGGACTATGGCTACACCTTC.

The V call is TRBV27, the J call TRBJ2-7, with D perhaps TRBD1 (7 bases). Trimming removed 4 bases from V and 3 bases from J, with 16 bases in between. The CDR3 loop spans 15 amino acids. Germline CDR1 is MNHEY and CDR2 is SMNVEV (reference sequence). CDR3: CASSSRGALVYEQYF. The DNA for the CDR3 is TGTGCCAGCAGTTCCAGGGGGGCTTTGGTCTACGAGCAGTACTTC.

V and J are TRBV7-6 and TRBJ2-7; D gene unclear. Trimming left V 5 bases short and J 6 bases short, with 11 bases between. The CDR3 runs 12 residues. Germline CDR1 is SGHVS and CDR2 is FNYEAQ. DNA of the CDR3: TGTGCCAGCAGCCCCAAAGTCGGCGAGCAGTACTTC. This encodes CASSPKVGEQYF.

This CDR3 is CASSIRDGAGDTF. The CDR3, as DNA: TGTGCCAGCAGTATTCGAGACGGAGCAGGAGACACCTTC. The V and J genes are TRBV6-5 and TRBJ1-2; no clear D gene. V lost 5 bases, J lost 12 bases, and 19 bases lay in between. Germline V gives CDR1 MNHEY, CDR2 SVGAGI. The CDR3 sequence is 13 residues long.

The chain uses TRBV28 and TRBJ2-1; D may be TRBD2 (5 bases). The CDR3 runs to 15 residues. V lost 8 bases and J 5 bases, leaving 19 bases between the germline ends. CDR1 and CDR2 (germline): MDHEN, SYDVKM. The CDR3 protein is CASSPGVSLDNEQFF. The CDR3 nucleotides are TGTGCCAGCTCCCCCGGGGTGTCTCTGGACAATGAGCAGTTCTTC.

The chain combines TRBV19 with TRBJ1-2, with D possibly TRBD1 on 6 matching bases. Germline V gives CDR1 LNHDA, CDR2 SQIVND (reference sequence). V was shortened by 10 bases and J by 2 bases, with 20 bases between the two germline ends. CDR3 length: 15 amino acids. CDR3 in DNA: TGTGCCAACCTCGGACAGCATCGGCCCAACTATGGCTACACCTTC. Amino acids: CANLGQHRPNYGYTF.